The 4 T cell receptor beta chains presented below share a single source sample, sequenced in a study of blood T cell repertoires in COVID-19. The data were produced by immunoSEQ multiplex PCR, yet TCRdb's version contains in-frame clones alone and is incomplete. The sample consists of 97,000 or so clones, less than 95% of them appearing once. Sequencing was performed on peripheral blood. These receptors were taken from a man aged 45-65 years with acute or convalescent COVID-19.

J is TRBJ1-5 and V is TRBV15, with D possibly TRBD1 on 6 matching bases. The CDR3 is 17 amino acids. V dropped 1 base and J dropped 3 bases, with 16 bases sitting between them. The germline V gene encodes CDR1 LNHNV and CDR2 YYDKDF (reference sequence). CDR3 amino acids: CATSRVGGGGFNQPQHF. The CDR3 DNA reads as TGTGCCACCAGCAGAGTCGGGGGCGGGGGGTTCAATCAGCCCCAGCATTTT. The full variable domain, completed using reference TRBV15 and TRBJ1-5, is DAMVIQNPRYQVTQFGKPVTLSCSQTLNHNVMYWYQQKSSQAPKLLFHYYDKDFNNEADTPDNFQSRRPNTSFCFLDIRSPGLGDTAMYLCATSRVGGGGFNQPQHFGDGTRLSIL.

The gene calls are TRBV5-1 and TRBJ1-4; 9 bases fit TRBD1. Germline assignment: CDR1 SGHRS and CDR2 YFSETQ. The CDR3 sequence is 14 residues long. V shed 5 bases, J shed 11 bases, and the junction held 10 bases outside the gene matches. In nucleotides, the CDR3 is TGCGCCAGCAGTGAGGACAGGGGACTGGGCAAACTGTTTTTT. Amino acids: CASSEDRGLGKLFF.

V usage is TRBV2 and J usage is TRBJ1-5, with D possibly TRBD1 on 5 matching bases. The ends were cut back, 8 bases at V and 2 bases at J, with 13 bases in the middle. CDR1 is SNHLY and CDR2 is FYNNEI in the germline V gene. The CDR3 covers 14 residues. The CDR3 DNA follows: TGTGCCAGCGGGGACCCGGGGGGCAATCAGCCCCAGCATTTT. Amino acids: CASGDPGGNQPQHF.

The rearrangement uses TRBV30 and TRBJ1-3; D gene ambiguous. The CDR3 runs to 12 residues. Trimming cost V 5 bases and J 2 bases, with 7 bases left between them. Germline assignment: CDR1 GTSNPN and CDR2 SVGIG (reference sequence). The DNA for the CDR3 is TGTGCCTGGCAACCAGCTGGAAACACCATATATTTT. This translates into CAWQPAGNTIYF.